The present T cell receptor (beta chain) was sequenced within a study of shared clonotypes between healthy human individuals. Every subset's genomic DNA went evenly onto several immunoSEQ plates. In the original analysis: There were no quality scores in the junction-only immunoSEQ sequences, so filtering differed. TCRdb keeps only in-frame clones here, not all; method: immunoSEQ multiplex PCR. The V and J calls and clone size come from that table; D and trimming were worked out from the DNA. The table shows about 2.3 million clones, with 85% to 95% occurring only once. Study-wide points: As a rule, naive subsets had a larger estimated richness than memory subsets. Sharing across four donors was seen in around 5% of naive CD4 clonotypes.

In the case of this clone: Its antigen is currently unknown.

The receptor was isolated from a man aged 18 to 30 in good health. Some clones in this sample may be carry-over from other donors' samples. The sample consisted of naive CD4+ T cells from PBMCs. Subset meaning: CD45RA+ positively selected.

This chain's CDR3 is CAISDRAGVNGTDTQYF. The CDR3 bases are TGTGCCATCAGTGATAGAGCGGGAGTGAATGGGACAGATACGCAGTATTTT. J is TRBJ2-3 and V is TRBV10-3; 8 bases map to TRBD2. Trimming at V came to 3 bases and at J to 3 bases, leaving 11 bases not matched to a gene. CDR1 is ENHRY and CDR2 is SYGVKD in the germline V gene. CDR3 size: 17 residues.